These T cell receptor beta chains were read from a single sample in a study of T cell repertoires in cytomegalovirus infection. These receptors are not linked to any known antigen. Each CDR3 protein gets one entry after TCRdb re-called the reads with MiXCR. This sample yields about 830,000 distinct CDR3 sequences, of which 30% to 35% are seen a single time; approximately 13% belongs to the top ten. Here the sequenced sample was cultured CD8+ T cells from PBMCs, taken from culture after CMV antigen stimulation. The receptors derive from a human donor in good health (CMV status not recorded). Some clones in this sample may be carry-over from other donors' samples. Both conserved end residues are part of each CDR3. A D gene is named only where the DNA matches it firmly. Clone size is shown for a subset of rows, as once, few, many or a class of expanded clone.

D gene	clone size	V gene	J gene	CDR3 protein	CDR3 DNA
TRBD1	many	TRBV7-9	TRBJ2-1	CASRQGDYNEQFF	TGTGCCAGCAGACAGGGGGACTACAATGAGCAGTTCTTC
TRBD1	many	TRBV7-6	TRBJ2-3	CASSLEQGRKVDTQYF	TGTGCCAGCAGCTTAGAACAGGGGCGCAAAGTTGATACGCAGTATTTT
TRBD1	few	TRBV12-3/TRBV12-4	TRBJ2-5	CASSLPGQKETQYF	TGTGCCAGCAGTTTACCGGGACAGAAGGAGACCCAGTACTTC
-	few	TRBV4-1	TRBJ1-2	CASSQERTLSYGYTF	TGCGCCAGCAGCCAAGAAAGAACTCTGAGCTATGGCTACACCTTC
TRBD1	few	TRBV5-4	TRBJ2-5	CASTILGTGQETQYF	TGTGCCAGCACTATACTGGGGACAGGGCAAGAGACCCAGTACTTC
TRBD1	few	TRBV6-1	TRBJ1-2	CASTAQGAVDGYTF	TGTGCCAGCACCGCACAGGGGGCCGTGGATGGCTACACCTTC
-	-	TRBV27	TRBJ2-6	CASSPHSQGGLAGANVLTF	TGTGCCAGCAGTCCTCACTCACAGGGGGGGCTGGCTGGGGCCAACGTCCTGACTTTC
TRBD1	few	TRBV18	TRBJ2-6	CASSGTDSGANVLTF	TGTGCCAGCTCCGGGACAGACTCTGGGGCCAACGTCCTGACTTTC
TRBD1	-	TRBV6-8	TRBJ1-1	CASSYRGTVNTEAFF	TGTGCCAGCAGTTACAGGGGGACAGTGAACACTGAAGCTTTCTTT
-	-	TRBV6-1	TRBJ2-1	CASSPTENEQFF	TGTGCCAGCAGTCCCACAGAAAATGAGCAGTTCTTC
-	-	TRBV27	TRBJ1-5	CASSSASRGINQPQHF	TGTGCCAGCAGTTCCGCCAGTCGGGGCATTAATCAGCCCCAGCATTTT
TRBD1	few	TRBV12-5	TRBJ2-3	CASGLVYRGWVTQYF	TGTGCTAGTGGTTTGGTATACAGGGGTTGGGTTACGCAGTATTTT
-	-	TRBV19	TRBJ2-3	CASSIGTSSTDTQYF	TGTGCCAGTAGTATAGGGACATCGAGCACAGATACGCAGTATTTT
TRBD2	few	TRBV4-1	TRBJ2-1	CASSPSGAGGYNEQFF	TGCGCCAGCAGCCCCAGTGGAGCGGGGGGCTACAATGAGCAGTTCTTC
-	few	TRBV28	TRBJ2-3	CASSITYPGVRGADTQYF	TGTGCCAGCAGCATTACTTACCCAGGGGTTCGGGGGGCAGATACGCAGTATTTT
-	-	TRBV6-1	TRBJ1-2	CASSIITPPTGPGGYTF	TGTGCCAGCAGCATAATAACCCCTCCAACAGGACCCGGGGGCTACACCTTC
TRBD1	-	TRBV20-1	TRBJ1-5	CSAPDRSGGNQPQHF	TGCAGTGCCCCGGACAGGTCGGGGGGCAATCAGCCCCAGCATTTT
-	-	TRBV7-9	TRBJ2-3	CASTRRDTQYF	TGTGCCAGCACCCGAAGGGATACGCAGTATTTT
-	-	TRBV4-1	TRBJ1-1	CASSQGPVRDTEAFF	TGCGCCAGCAGCCAAGGCCCTGTCCGAGACACTGAAGCTTTCTTT
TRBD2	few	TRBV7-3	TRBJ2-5	CASSHGGAGIQETQYF	TGTGCCAGCAGTCATGGCGGAGCGGGGATACAAGAGACCCAGTACTTC
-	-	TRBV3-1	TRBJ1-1	CASSQDGWKPQAFF	TGTGCCAGCAGCCAAGATGGGTGGAAACCACAAGCTTTCTTT
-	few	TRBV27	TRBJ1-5	CASSLSGPRLGQPQHF	TGTGCCAGCAGTTTATCGGGACCCAGATTGGGGCAGCCCCAGCATTTT